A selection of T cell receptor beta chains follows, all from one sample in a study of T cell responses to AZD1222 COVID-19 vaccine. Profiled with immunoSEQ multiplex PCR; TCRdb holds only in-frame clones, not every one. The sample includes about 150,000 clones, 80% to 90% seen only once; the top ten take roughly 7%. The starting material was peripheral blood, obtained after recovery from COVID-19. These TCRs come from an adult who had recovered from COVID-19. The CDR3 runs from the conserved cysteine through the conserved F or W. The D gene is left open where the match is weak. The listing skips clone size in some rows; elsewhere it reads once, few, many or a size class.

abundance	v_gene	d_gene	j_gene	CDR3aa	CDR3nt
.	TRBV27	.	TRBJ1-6	CASSLSMGTNSPLHF	TGTGCCAGCAGTTTATCGATGGGGACGAATTCACCCCTCCACTTT
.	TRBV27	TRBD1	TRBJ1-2	CASSLSTGEYGYTF	TGTGCCAGCAGTTTATCAACAGGGGAGTATGGCTACACCTTC
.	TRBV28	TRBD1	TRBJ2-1	CATRQGAYNEQFF	TGTGCCACCAGACAGGGTGCCTACAATGAGCAGTTCTTC
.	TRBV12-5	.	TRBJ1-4	CASGSLLFLGGGSEKLFF	TGTGCTAGTGGTTCCCTTCTATTTCTAGGTGGAGGGTCGGAAAAACTGTTTTTT
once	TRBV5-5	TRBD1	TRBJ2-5	CASRPGQGGRVQETQYF	TGTGCCAGCAGGCCGGGACAGGGGGGAAGAGTACAAGAGACCCAGTACTTC
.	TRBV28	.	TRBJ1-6	CASSLSRLAQARKAPLHF	TGTGCCAGCAGTTTATCCCGACTGGCTCAGGCCCGTAAGGCACCCCTCCACTTT
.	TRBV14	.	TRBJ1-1	CASSQAQGRTAEAFF	TGTGCCAGCAGCCAAGCTCAGGGACGTACTGCTGAAGCTTTCTTT
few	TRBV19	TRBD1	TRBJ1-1	CASRWGQGARTEAFF	TGTGCCAGTAGATGGGGACAGGGGGCTCGCACTGAAGCTTTCTTT
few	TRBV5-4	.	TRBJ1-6	CASRREGQRSGSPLHF	TGTGCCAGCAGACGTGAAGGACAGCGGTCAGGATCACCCCTCCACTTT
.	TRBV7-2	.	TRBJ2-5	CASSLVETQYF	TGTGCCAGCAGCTTAGTGGAGACCCAGTACTTC
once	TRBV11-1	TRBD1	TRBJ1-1	CASSSGQGSTEAFF	TGTGCCAGCAGCTCCGGACAGGGGAGTACTGAAGCTTTCTTT
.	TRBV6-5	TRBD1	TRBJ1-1	CASRVTGVTEAFF	TGTGCCAGCAGAGTGACAGGGGTCACTGAAGCTTTCTTT
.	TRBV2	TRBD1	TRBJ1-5	CASMLGGGGYQPQHF	TGTGCCAGCATGCTAGGGGGAGGGGGCTATCAGCCCCAGCATTTT
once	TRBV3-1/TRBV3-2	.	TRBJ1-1	CASSLPHTEAFF	TGTGCCAGCAGCCTCCCTCACACTGAAGCTTTCTTT
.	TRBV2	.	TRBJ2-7	CASSEGSGPNYEQYF	TGTGCCAGCAGTGAAGGAAGCGGGCCTAACTACGAGCAGTACTTC
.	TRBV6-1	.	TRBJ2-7	CASSERQPYEQYF	TGTGCCAGCAGTGAGAGGCAGCCCTACGAGCAGTACTTC
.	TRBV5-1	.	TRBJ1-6	CASSLALGDNSPLHF	TGCGCCAGCAGCTTGGCCCTAGGGGATAATTCACCCCTCCACTTT
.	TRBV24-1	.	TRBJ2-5	CATSRGYQETQYF	TGTGCCACCAGTCGTGGATACCAAGAGACCCAGTACTTC
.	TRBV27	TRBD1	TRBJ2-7	CASSLATGATYEQYF	TGTGCCAGCAGTTTGGCGACAGGGGCGACCTACGAGCAGTACTTC
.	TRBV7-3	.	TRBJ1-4	CASSLEVGEKLFF	TGTGCCAGCAGCTTAGAAGTGGGTGAAAAACTGTTTTTT
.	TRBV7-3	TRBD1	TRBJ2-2	CASSPGQGPGGGELFF	TGTGCCAGCAGCCCAGGACAGGGTCCAGGAGGCGGGGAGCTGTTTTTT
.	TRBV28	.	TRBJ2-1	CASSLGGEQFF	TGTGCCAGCAGTTTAGGGGGTGAGCAGTTCTTC
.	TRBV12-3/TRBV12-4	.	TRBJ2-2	CATNKNHGLFF	TGTGCCACCAACAAGAATCATGGGCTGTTTTTT
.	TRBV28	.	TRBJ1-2	CASSTSYGYTF	TGTGCCAGCAGTACGAGCTATGGCTACACCTTC
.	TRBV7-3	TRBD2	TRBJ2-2	CASSMGGPGKLFF	TGTGCCAGCAGCATGGGAGGGCCTGGGAAGCTGTTTTTT
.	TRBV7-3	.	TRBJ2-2	CASSPASQGAGELFF	TGTGCCAGCAGCCCAGCCTCTCAGGGTGCCGGGGAGCTGTTTTTT
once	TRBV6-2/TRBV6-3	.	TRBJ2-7	CASSYPTGAEEQYF	TGTGCCAGCAGTTACCCGACCGGGGCGGAGGAGCAGTACTTC
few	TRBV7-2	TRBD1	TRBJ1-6	CASSLLGQPVNSPLHF	TGTGCCAGCAGCTTATTGGGACAGCCAGTCAATTCACCCCTCCACTTT
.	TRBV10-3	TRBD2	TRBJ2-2	CAISTSGGAFGTGELFF	TGTGCCATCAGTACTAGCGGGGGGGCCTTTGGCACCGGGGAGCTGTTTTTT
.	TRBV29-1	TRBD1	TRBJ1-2	CSVGRTGGAYGYTF	TGCAGCGTTGGAAGGACAGGGGGTGCCTATGGCTACACCTTC
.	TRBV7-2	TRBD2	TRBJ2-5	CASSPSGERETQYF	TGTGCCAGCAGCCCAAGCGGGGAGCGGGAGACCCAGTACTTC